This T cell receptor beta chain originates from a study of siplizumab effects on memory and regulatory T cells (dated 2019 in TCRdb). With respect to the entire study: The study examined how the anti-CD2 antibody siplizumab affects alloreactive T-cell subsets in allogeneic mixed lymphocyte reactions built from human PBMCs. The study at large found these results: Unstimulated naive T cells appeared more diverse than memory T cells, and naive cells seemed to contribute substantially to the alloresponse. The cumulative frequency of alloreactive sequences that could be traced back to unstimulated CD4+ memory T cells was significantly reduced by siplizumab. Whether proliferating Tregs from siplizumab cultures actually had suppressive function was not functionally confirmed. About 75-95% of proliferating CD4+ or CD8+ clones could not be given a naive or memory phenotype. Because sequences below about 10^-5 frequency were poorly captured, only a minor fraction of alloreactive clones could be mapped to unstimulated subsets. In reactions with siplizumab, an average of approximately 69% of mappable alloreactive CD4+ clones were Treg-derived, compared with 25% to 30% in control reactions.

For this clone: The antigen it binds to is not known. Base quality data are lacking; no much larger clone is found one base away.

Sorted unstimulated T cells, along with proliferating T cells recovered from mixed lymphocyte reactions, underwent TCRbeta CDR3 sequencing. Fresh whole blood from around 10 HLA-typed healthy donors was used as the source from which PBMCs were isolated. Unstimulated CD4+ non-regulatory T cells were FACS-sorted to map the origin of alloreactive clones. There are 14 amino acids in the CDR3, from cysteine to phenylalanine inclusive. Solely the CDR3 DNA is kept, with 42 bases framed from the first base. In the germline V gene (reference sequence), CDR1 corresponds to LNHNV and CDR2 to YYDKDF. V sheds 0 bases and J sheds 1 base, leaving 6 bases between their ends. The protocol used for the library was the immunoSEQ multiplex PCR assay. Roughly 10^5 TCR templates per sample were assayed on the deep sequencing platform. Genomic DNA extracted from sorted T cells was the material used for TCRbeta CDR3 sequencing. As for the original processing: The R programming language was used for the clonal analysis of the TCRbeta CDR3 data. Comparing unstimulated samples against CFSE-low samples taken after the reaction was how alloreactive CD4+ and CD8+ clones were defined. Regulatory or non-regulatory origin was assigned to alloreactive CD4+ clones by matching of sequences to sorted unstimulated Treg and non-Treg repertoires. This immuneACCESS table, as held by TCRdb, lists in-frame sequences with V and J called but not all clones. Of the missing ones, under half trace to an unresolved V gene in checked studies; the others have no known cause. V and J calls and clone size are copied from that table; D and trimming were computed from the DNA. The sample records about 100,000 clones, 94% of which are singletons. Clones ranked in the top ten supply 1% to 1.5% of the sample.

The sample taken for sequencing was non-Treg CD4+ T cells sorted from blood. The label giving this sample's cell subset or site can be read as: FACS-sorted unstimulated CD4+ non-regulatory T cells. The chain uses TRBV15 and TRBJ1-1, with the D segment identity uncertain. The receptor's source is a human donor in good health. CDR3 protein: CATSRDHENTEAFF. The nucleotide sequence reads TGTGCCACCAGCAGAGATCACGAGAACACTGAAGCTTTCTTT.